This T cell receptor beta chain originates from a study of post-analysis software for immune sequencing data. Notes on this clonotype: Its target is unknown.

Study-level points and caveats: Samples from one preparation batch, clustered by F measure, grouped strongly together. In multiple sclerosis, normalized Chao1 diversity was significantly below that of controls. Five or six TRBV segments, TRBV5-6, TRBV5-1 and TRBV20-1 among them, were found more frequent in patients than controls.

The V end lost 7 bases, the J end lost 4 bases, and 13 bases lay between the germline ends. This CDR3 is built from 13 residues. cDNA libraries for TCR beta contained unique molecular identifiers. TCRdb re-called the PCR reads with MiXCR, one entry per CDR3 protein. The sample lists 600,000 to 750,000 distinct CDR3 sequences, 55% to 70% occurring once. The source is a girl aged 2 to 10 with multiple sclerosis. This chain uses TRBV12-3 or TRBV12-4 with TRBJ1-2; perhaps TRBD1 as D (6 bases). Sequencing was done on a sample of blood. CDR3 amino acids: CASNTGQPYGYTF. CDR3 sequence (DNA): TGTGCCAGCAACACTGGACAGCCCTATGGCTACACCTTC.